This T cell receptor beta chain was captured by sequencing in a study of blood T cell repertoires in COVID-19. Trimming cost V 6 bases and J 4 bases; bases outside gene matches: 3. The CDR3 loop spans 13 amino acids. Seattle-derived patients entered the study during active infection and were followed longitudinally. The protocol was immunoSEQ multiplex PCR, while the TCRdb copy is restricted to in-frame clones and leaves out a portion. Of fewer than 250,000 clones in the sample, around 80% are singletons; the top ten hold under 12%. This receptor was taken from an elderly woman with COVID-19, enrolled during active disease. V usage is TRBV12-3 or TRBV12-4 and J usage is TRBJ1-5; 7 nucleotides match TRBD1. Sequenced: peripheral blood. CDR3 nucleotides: TGTGCCAGCAGCCAACAGGGGAATCAGCCCCAGCATTTT. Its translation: CASSQQGNQPQHF.